Following are 32 T cell receptor beta chains from one sample sequenced in a study of blood T cell repertoires in COVID-19. Clones were sequenced by immunoSEQ multiplex PCR, and TCRdb holds only the in-frame ones, with some missing. Found here are about 340,000 clones, around four fifths of them singletons; the top ten hold 3%. Material: peripheral blood. The receptors stem from a man younger than 40 with active or convalescent COVID-19.

The chain employs TRBV7-3 and TRBJ2-3; TRBD2 matches at 8 bases. The CDR3 has 13 residues. The V and J ends lost 3 bases and 6 bases, in that order; junction bases with no gene match: 2. CDR1 is SGHTA, CDR2 FQGTGA, per germline. Here the CDR3 DNA reads TGTGCCAGCAGCTTCCCGGGAGGGGATACGCAGTATTTT. As protein: CASSFPGGDTQYF.

Here the CDR3 DNA reads TGTGCCAGCTCACCTACCCGAGAGCGGTACTCCTACGAGCAGTACTTC. Translation gives CASSPTRERYSYEQYF. The chain combines TRBV18 with TRBJ2-7; D possibly corresponds to TRBD2 (5 bases). Germline V gene data show CDR1 as KGHSH and CDR2 as LQKENI. Trimming took off 3 bases at V and 0 bases at J, with 15 bases between the two ends. The CDR3 is 16 amino acids.

The chain uses TRBV30 and TRBJ2-7; 10 bases align to TRBD2. The CDR3 loop spans 15 amino acids. Trimming cost V 1 base and J 4 bases; bases outside gene matches: 7. Germline loops: CDR1 GTSNPN, CDR2 SVGIG (reference sequence). CDR3 sequence reads: CAWSEGLATGYEQYF. As DNA, the CDR3 is TGTGCCTGGAGTGAGGGACTAGCGACTGGGTACGAGCAGTACTTC.

The chain has TRBV27 and TRBJ2-3, with TRBD2 matching over 8 bases. CDR1 and CDR2 from the germline V gene are MNHEY and SMNVEV (reference sequence). V shed 4 bases, J shed 1 base, and the junction held 4 bases outside the gene matches. This CDR3 is built from 15 residues. As DNA, the CDR3 is TGTGCCAGCAGTTCCGGGGGGGCGGGCACAGATACGCAGTATTTT. Protein product: CASSSGGAGTDTQYF.

In its sample, this clone was seen once. The genes are TRBV3-1 (or the pseudogene TRBV3-2) and TRBJ2-1, with 10 bases identical to TRBD2. The junction had 7 bases not matched to a gene; V was cut back by 0 bases and J by 5 bases. CDR3 length equals 17 residues. Germline assignment: CDR1 LGHDT and CDR2 YNNKEL (reference sequence). The CDR3 spells CASSQDGRLAGDNEQFF. In DNA form, the CDR3 reads TGTGCCAGCAGCCAAGACGGTCGGCTAGCGGGGGACAATGAGCAGTTCTTC.

The chain links TRBV27 to TRBJ2-7, with TRBD1 matching over 9 bases. Germline V gene data show CDR1 as MNHEY and CDR2 as SMNVEV (reference sequence). The CDR3 contains 13 residues. V trimming: 8 bases; J trimming: 1 base; junction bases outside the gene matches: 3. The CDR3 is CASQGQGSYEQYF. CDR3 nucleotides: TGTGCCAGCCAAGGACAGGGGTCCTACGAGCAGTACTTC.

The chain combines TRBV24-1 with TRBJ2-2; D is undetermined. This CDR3 spans 13 amino acids. Per germline, CDR1 KGHDR and CDR2 SFDVKD. The ends were cut back, 4 bases at V and 4 bases at J, with 6 bases in the middle. In nucleotides, the CDR3 is TGTGCCACCAGTGACACAATCACCGGGGAGCTGTTTTTT. Its protein product is CATSDTITGELFF.

The CDR3 region is CASSKETGTSGTPDTQYF. In DNA, the CDR3 is TGTGCCAGCAGCAAAGAAACCGGGACTAGCGGGACCCCAGATACGCAGTATTTT. The V and J genes are TRBV21-1 and TRBJ2-3; TRBD2, as called in the table, went unchecked against the DNA. TRBV21-1 has pseudogene status. The CDR3 runs to 18 residues.

J is TRBJ1-2 and V is TRBV7-3; 7 bases are shared with TRBD1. The CDR3 contains 13 residues. V lost 4 bases and J lost 6; bases outside the gene matches: 5. Germline lookup yields CDR1 SGHTA and CDR2 FQGTGA. CDR3 DNA: TGTGCCAGCAGCTATACTCAGGGGGATGGCTACACCTTC. Translated: CASSYTQGDGYTF.

V gene TRBV6-5 combines with J gene TRBJ1-2, with 7 bases that match TRBD1. J lost 4 bases, V lost 2 bases, and 4 bases had no gene match. CDR1 is MNHEY and CDR2 is SVGAGI in the germline V gene. The CDR3 runs to 14 residues. In DNA, the CDR3 is TGTGCCAGCAGTTACAAGGGGGCATTCTATGGCTACACCTTC. As protein: CASSYKGAFYGYTF.

This chain joins TRBV27 and TRBJ2-5; D is possibly TRBD2 (6 bases). V lost 6 bases and J lost 5, with 13 bases in between. Germline CDR1 MNHEY, CDR2 SMNVEV (reference sequence). The CDR3 has 13 amino acids. The CDR3 protein is CASSRGIGETQYF. In DNA form, the CDR3 reads TGTGCCAGCAGCCGGGGGATCGGCGAGACCCAGTACTTC.

The chain uses TRBV5-6 and TRBJ1-2, with D perhaps matching TRBD1 (6 bases). Germline CDR1 SGHDT, CDR2 YYEEEE. Trimming took 4 bases from V and 0 from J, leaving 13 bases between them. This CDR3 is built from 15 residues. CDR3: CASSPGVATNYGYTF. Written as DNA, the CDR3 is TGTGCCAGCAGCCCAGGGGTGGCTACTAACTATGGCTACACCTTC.

This clone occurred a few times. The V and J genes are TRBV24-1 and TRBJ2-1; D not resolved. CDR1 KGHDR and CDR2 SFDVKD come from the germline V gene. The CDR3 has 13 amino acids. V gave up 2 bases and J gave up 7 bases, with 8 bases separating them. CDR3 sequence: CATSDSNLNEQFF. DNA of the CDR3: TGTGCCACCAGTGATTCGAACTTGAATGAGCAGTTCTTC.

The chain couples TRBV18 to TRBJ2-2, with 9 bases fitting TRBD1. V shed 3 bases, J shed 7 bases, and the junction held 9 bases outside the gene matches. The length of the CDR3 is 16 residues. CDR1 is KGHSH and CDR2 is LQKENI in the germline V gene. In DNA, the CDR3 is TGTGCCAGCTCACCGGGGACAGGGCCTAGGAGCGGGGAGCTGTTTTTT. It encodes CASSPGTGPRSGELFF.

There are a few counts of this clone. The genes are TRBV24-1 and TRBJ2-3; D remains ambiguous. The germline V gene has CDR1 KGHDR and CDR2 SFDVKD. This CDR3 has 16 amino acids. The V and J ends lost 4 bases and 2 bases respectively, with 15 bases between them. Here the CDR3 DNA reads TGTGCCACCAGTGACCTATTGGCCAGCGACACAGATACGCAGTATTTT. This codes for CATSDLLASDTDTQYF.

The chain's CDR3 is CASSFGQNYEQYF. As DNA, the CDR3 is TGCGCCAGCAGCTTTGGCCAGAACTACGAGCAGTACTTC. The V gene is TRBV5-1, the J gene TRBJ2-7; no reliable D call. The V and J ends lost 2 bases and 3 bases respectively, with 9 bases between them. There are 13 residues in the CDR3. CDR1 is SGHRS, CDR2 YFSETQ, per germline.

The chain combines TRBV7-2 with TRBJ1-1; 8 bases agree with TRBD1. The length of the CDR3 is 13 residues. V lost 1 base to trimming and J lost 5 bases; unmatched junction nucleotides: 0. Germline CDR1 reads SGHTA; CDR2 reads FQGNSA. The CDR3 sequence is CASSLGQGTEAFF. CDR3 nucleotide sequence: TGTGCCAGCAGCTTAGGACAGGGGACTGAAGCTTTCTTT. The whole variable domain, filled in from reference TRBV7-2 and TRBJ1-1, reads GAGVSQSPSNKVTEKGKDVELRCDPISGHTALYWYRQSLGQGLEFLIYFQGNSAPDKSGLPSDRFSAERTGGSVSTLTIQRTQQEDSAVYLCASSLGQGTEAFFGQGTRLTVV.

V gene TRBV4-1 combines with J gene TRBJ1-1, with TRBD1 matching over 11 bases. After removal of 4 bases from V and 1 base from J, the junction contained 11 bases not matched to a gene. CDR3 length equals 18 residues. The germline CDR1 and CDR2 sequences are MGHRA and YSYEKL. The CDR3 region is CASSRGIGQGAPNTEAFF. The CDR3 bases are TGCGCCAGCAGCCGGGGCATTGGACAGGGGGCGCCGAACACTGAAGCTTTCTTT.

The chain carries TRBV14 and TRBJ2-3; the match to TRBD2 covers 14 bases. J gave up 2 bases and V 7 bases, and 5 bases lay outside the gene matches. Germline CDR1 is SGHDN and CDR2 is FVKESK. This CDR3 comprises 16 residues. The CDR3 loop reads CASMGLAGADTDTQYF. The CDR3 coding sequence is TGTGCCAGCATGGGACTAGCGGGGGCCGACACAGATACGCAGTATTTT.

The V call is TRBV4-3, the J call TRBJ2-7, with TRBD1 matching over 7 bases. This CDR3 is 17 amino acids long. Germline CDR1 is LGHNA and CDR2 is YSLEER. After removal of 1 base from V and 1 base from J, the junction contained 10 bases not matched to a gene. This CDR3 is CASSQVATGASSYEQYF. DNA of the CDR3: TGCGCCAGCAGCCAAGTTGCCACAGGGGCCTCGTCCTACGAGCAGTACTTC.

The chain is built from TRBV9 and TRBJ2-7, with D possibly matching TRBD2 (5 bases). The CDR3 is made up of 15 amino acids. With 1 base removed from V and 7 bases from J, the gap between germline ends came to 18 bases. CDR1 is SGDLS, CDR2 YYNGEE, per germline. The CDR3 coding sequence is TGTGCCAGCAGCGTAAGTGGCTCCTCGGGGTGGGAGCAGTACTTC. Translation gives CASSVSGSSGWEQYF.

This chain links TRBV9 with TRBJ2-1; 9 positions agree with TRBD2. The CDR3 spans 17 residues. Germline assignment: CDR1 SGDLS and CDR2 YYNGEE. V lost 0 bases, J lost 2 bases, and 6 bases stayed unmatched. The CDR3 bases are TGTGCCAGCAGCGTAGGGATGAGCGGGAGGACCTACAATGAGCAGTTCTTC. Residues: CASSVGMSGRTYNEQFF.

V is TRBV10-2 and J is TRBJ2-1; D possibly corresponds to TRBD2 (7 bases). This CDR3 is 17 amino acids long. Germline CDR1 and CDR2: WSHSY and SAAADI. V was clipped by 4 bases and J by 0 bases, with 16 bases between them. The CDR3 protein is CASSGGGGTDSYNEQFF. The CDR3 DNA follows: TGCGCCAGCAGTGGGGGGGGCGGGACGGACTCCTACAATGAGCAGTTCTTC.

This clone was recorded many times. The chain combines TRBV5-1 with TRBJ2-1; D call uncertain. The CDR3 runs to 11 residues. Germline lookup yields CDR1 SGHRS and CDR2 YFSETQ. V lost 4 bases and J lost 5, with 4 bases in between. The CDR3 reads CASSGHNEQFF. The CDR3 DNA follows: TGCGCCAGCAGCGGGCACAATGAGCAGTTCTTC. The full variable domain, in which reference TRBV5-1 and TRBJ2-1 provide the parts outside the CDR3, is KAGVTQTPRYLIKTRGQQVTLSCSPISGHRSVSWYQQTPGQGLQFLFEYFSETQRNKGNFPGRFSGRQFSNSRSEMNVSTLELGDSALYLCASSGHNEQFFGPGTRLTVL.

The genes are TRBV30 and TRBJ1-2, with D possibly matching TRBD1 (6 bases). V was pared by 3 bases and J by 7 bases, with 9 bases between. The CDR3 loop spans 11 amino acids. Germline CDR1 is GTSNPN and CDR2 is SVGIG (reference sequence). CDR3 DNA sequence: TGTGCCTGGAGCGAAGGGGGTGGCTACACCTTC. It yields the protein CAWSEGGGYTF.

This sequence joins TRBV18 and TRBJ2-3; possibly TRBD2 for D (5 bases). The CDR3 is 12 amino acids. The V gene's germline CDR1 is KGHSH and CDR2 LQKENI. With 7 bases removed from V and 7 bases from J, the gap between germline ends came to 12 bases. This CDR3 is CASFEPGNTQYF. The CDR3 coding sequence is TGTGCCAGCTTCGAACCGGGGAATACGCAGTATTTT.

The V call is TRBV23-1, the J call TRBJ2-3; weak D call: TRBD2 (5 bases). TRBV23-1 has ORF status, its function being uncertain. V gave up 8 bases and J gave up 1 base, with 16 bases separating them. The CDR3 covers 15 residues. CDR3 sequence reads: CASLLPGVGTDTQYF. As DNA, the CDR3 is TGCGCCAGCTTACTACCCGGGGTTGGCACAGATACGCAGTATTTT.

The gene calls are TRBV27 and TRBJ2-7; D is possibly TRBD2 (5 bases). Germline V lookup: CDR1 MNHEY, CDR2 SMNVEV (reference sequence). Trimming stripped 5 bases from V and 5 bases from J, with 13 bases between. The CDR3 is made up of 13 amino acids. In DNA, the CDR3 is TGTGCCAGCAGTCAACACGGGGTCCACGAGCAGTACTTC. This codes for CASSQHGVHEQYF.

V and J are TRBV6-1 and TRBJ1-2; 12 nucleotides line up with TRBD1. There are 15 residues in the CDR3. Germline V gene data show CDR1 as MNHNS and CDR2 as SASEGT. V was clipped by 3 bases and J by 8 bases; unmatched bases: 7. DNA of the CDR3: TGTGCCAGCAGTGAGCCGGGACAGGGGGCCTCAGGCTACACCTTC. Protein product: CASSEPGQGASGYTF.

The chain uses TRBV19 and TRBJ2-3; 7 nucleotides agree with TRBD2. Per germline, CDR1 LNHDA and CDR2 SQIVND (reference sequence). This CDR3 region has 15 residues. The V and J ends lost 1 base and 4 bases, in that order; junction bases with no gene match: 5. The CDR3 region is CASSIGLATPDTQYF. CDR3 DNA: TGTGCCAGTAGTATAGGACTAGCTACACCAGATACGCAGTATTTT.

This chain's CDR3 is CASSPGLGAPYEQYF. The CDR3 region has the DNA TGTGCCAGCAGTCCGGGACTAGGGGCCCCCTACGAGCAGTACTTC. This chain joins TRBV6-5 and TRBJ2-7, with 8 bases matching TRBD2. Germline loops: CDR1 MNHEY, CDR2 SVGAGI. Germline trimming cut 5 bases from V and 2 bases from J; bases unmatched to any gene: 8. CDR3 length equals 15 residues.

In regard to this clone: Other DNA sequences in the sample encode the same CDR3. The rearrangement links TRBV5-1 to TRBJ1-5, with D unclear. Per germline, CDR1 SGHRS and CDR2 YFSETQ. CDR3 length equals 14 residues. Trimming left V 0 bases short and J 4 bases short, with 8 bases between. For the CDR3, the DNA is TGCGCCAGCAGCTTGGCAGGAGGGAATCAGCCCCAGCATTTT. As protein: CASSLAGGNQPQHF. Variable domain in full (rest from reference TRBV5-1 and TRBJ1-5): KAGVTQTPRYLIKTRGQQVTLSCSPISGHRSVSWYQQTPGQGLQFLFEYFSETQRNKGNFPGRFSGRQFSNSRSEMNVSTLELGDSALYLCASSLAGGNQPQHFGDGTRLSIL.